One sample yielded the 12 T cell receptor beta chains listed below, sequenced in a study of beta chain features in type 1 diabetes. Investigators reverse transcribed all isolated RNA, so they sequenced expressed TCRB transcripts. The assay was immunoSEQ multiplex PCR, and TCRdb's table has in-frame clones only and misses some. The table has around 250,000 clones, about 30% seen once. The sample was central memory CD4+ T cells from blood. These TCRs come from a man aged 25-45 years in good health.

V usage is TRBV30 and J usage is TRBJ1-3; 12 bases line up with TRBD1. Germline values: CDR1 GTSNPN, CDR2 SVGIG (reference sequence). The CDR3 spans 19 residues. V shed 2 bases, J shed 1 base, and the junction held 12 bases outside the gene matches. The CDR3 protein is CAWSPPGQGARASGNTIYF. The CDR3 coding sequence is TGTGCCTGGAGTCCACCGGGACAGGGGGCGCGAGCGTCTGGAAACACCATATATTTT.

This clone was counted between two and nine times. The chain carries TRBV11-2 and TRBJ2-1; 7 bases map to TRBD2. V was pared by 1 base and J by 2 bases, with 2 bases of the junction left unmatched. The germline CDR1 and CDR2 sequences are SGHAT and FQNNGV. The CDR3 runs 15 residues. CDR3 in amino acids: CASSLVGGTYNEQFF. The DNA of the CDR3 is TGTGCCAGCAGCTTAGTCGGGGGGACCTACAATGAGCAGTTCTTC.

This clone was recorded a few times. V and J are TRBV5-1 and TRBJ2-1; tentatively, D is TRBD2 (6 bases). CDR1 is SGHRS, CDR2 YFSETQ, per germline. This CDR3 has 16 amino acids. V dropped 4 bases and J dropped 0 bases, with 14 bases sitting between them. The chain's CDR3 is CASSGGTLSSYNEQFF. CDR3 DNA sequence: TGCGCCAGCAGCGGGGGGACCCTCAGCTCCTACAATGAGCAGTTCTTC.

Note on this clone: The sample holds other DNA sequences that translate to the same CDR3. J is TRBJ1-5 and V is TRBV30; no reliable D call. V lost 2 bases to trimming and J lost 0 bases, with 5 bases between them. The V gene's germline CDR1 is GTSNPN and CDR2 SVGIG (reference sequence). The CDR3 loop spans 13 amino acids. CDR3 residues: CAWSRDSNQPQHF. The CDR3 DNA sequence: TGTGCCTGGAGTAGGGATAGCAATCAGCCCCAGCATTTT.

V usage is TRBV20-1 and J usage is TRBJ1-4, with D hard to call. V was cut by 6 bases and J by 8 bases, with 7 bases left in between. This CDR3 is built from 10 residues. The V gene's germline CDR1 is DFQATT and CDR2 SNEGSKA (reference sequence). The CDR3 DNA reads TGCAGTGCCTTCAGAGAAAAACTGTTTTTT. This codes for CSAFREKLFF.

This clone was detected ten times or more. The rearrangement joins TRBV18 to TRBJ1-1; perhaps TRBD1 as D (5 bases). Germline CDR1 is KGHSH and CDR2 is LQKENI. The CDR3 runs to 16 residues. The ends were cut back, 0 bases at V and 4 bases at J, with 15 bases in the middle. The CDR3, as DNA: TGTGCCAGCTCACCACCGATGGGGGGGAGAGGCACTGAAGCTTTCTTT. Translating it yields CASSPPMGGRGTEAFF.

V and J are TRBV28 and TRBJ1-2; possibly TRBD1 for D (5 bases). V was cut by 6 bases and J by 2 bases, with 10 bases left in between. This CDR3 contains 13 residues. Germline-derived CDR1 and CDR2 are MDHEN and SYDVKM. In DNA form, the CDR3 reads TGTGCCAGCAGCTCCGGGACCAACTATGGCTACACCTTC. It translates to CASSSGTNYGYTF.

This clone was picked up a small number of times. The CDR3 sequence: CASSLGVGGDTYEQYF. The CDR3 DNA reads TGTGCCAGCAGCTTAGGTGTAGGCGGGGATACCTACGAGCAGTACTTC. The chain has TRBV13 and TRBJ2-7, with a possible D match to TRBD2 (6 bases). Germline V gene data show CDR1 as PRHDT and CDR2 as FYEKMQ (reference sequence). The CDR3 length is 16 residues. With 0 bases removed from V and 2 bases from J, the gap between germline ends came to 14 bases.

This clone was detected a few times. J is TRBJ2-4 and V is TRBV7-9; 9 bases match TRBD1. V was clipped by 4 bases and J by 13 bases; unmatched bases: 2. The CDR3 runs 11 residues. CDR1 and CDR2 (germline): SEHNR, FQNEAQ (reference sequence). The CDR3 protein is CASSSGTGQYF. The DNA of the CDR3 is TGTGCCAGCAGCTCCGGGACAGGGCAGTACTTC.

This clone was recorded at least ten times. The chain recombines TRBV30 with TRBJ1-2; possible D gene TRBD1, 5 bases. Germline V gives CDR1 GTSNPN, CDR2 SVGIG (reference sequence). Trimming took off 6 bases at V and 4 bases at J, with 15 bases between the two ends. This CDR3 contains 13 residues. CDR3 loop: CACSGTGVYGYTF. CDR3 nucleotides: TGTGCCTGCTCCGGGACGGGAGTCTATGGCTACACCTTC. The complete variable domain, with remaining parts taken from reference TRBV30 and TRBJ1-2, reads SQTIHQWPATLVQPVGSPLSLECTVEGTSNPNLYWYRQAAGRGLQLLFYSVGIGQISSEVPQNLSASRPQDRQFILSSKKLLLSDSGFYLCACSGTGVYGYTFGSGTRLTVV.

This clone was seen a handful of times. The chain joins TRBV11-2 to TRBJ2-5; no reliable D call. Germline values: CDR1 SGHAT, CDR2 FQNNGV. CDR3 length: 15 amino acids. Trimming shortened V by 1 base and J by 1 base, and 10 bases separated the two germline ends. CDR3 nucleotides: TGTGCCAGCAGCTTAGGTGGCTTTAGCCAAGAGACCCAGTACTTC. Translating gives CASSLGGFSQETQYF. The whole variable domain, remainder taken from reference TRBV11-2 and TRBJ2-5, is EAGVAQSPRYKIIEKRQSVAFWCNPISGHATLYWYQQILGQGPKLLIQFQNNGVVDDSQLPKDRFSAERLKGVDSTLKIQPAKLEDSAVYLCASSLGGFSQETQYFGPGTRLLVL.

This clone was observed at least ten times. V gene TRBV29-1 combines with J gene TRBJ2-1; 9 positions agree with TRBD1. Germline values: CDR1 SQVTM, CDR2 ANQGSEA. The CDR3 totals 14 residues. Unmatched junction bases numbered 6, after V lost 4 bases and J lost 5 bases. DNA for the CDR3: TGCAGCGTTGGGGCAGGGACAGGGAACAATGAGCAGTTCTTC. It specifies CSVGAGTGNNEQFF.